The entry below describes one T cell receptor beta chain. The antigen is unknown. TCRdb keeps only in-frame clones here, not all; method: immunoSEQ multiplex PCR. There are more than 95,000 clones in the sample; 80% to 95% occur only once, and 4.4% lies in the top ten. Trimming removed 0 bases at V and 0 bases at J, with 7 bases between. Germline CDR1 is SGDLS and CDR2 is YYNGEE. The CDR3 runs to 15 residues. These data belong to a study of T cell responses to AZD1222 COVID-19 vaccine. Study-wide results and caveats: Across spike, vaccine-associated CD4 TCRs were found, dominant at 160-218 and 743-854. A reported finding is that nearly half of spike-specific TCRs target unmutated variant regions. Donors in the cohort were predominantly white British and more often female, and clonal diversity was possibly underestimated. Baseline serology detected seropositivity in only six or seven AZD1222 recipients.

Sequenced here: peripheral blood, sampled on day 0 of MenACWY control vaccination. The rearrangement links TRBV9 to TRBJ2-1; D may match TRBD1 or TRBD2 (5 bases each). The TCR comes from an adult in good health. In DNA form, the CDR3 reads TGTGCCAGCAGCGTAGAGGGGACCTCCTACAATGAGCAGTTCTTC. Translated: CASSVEGTSYNEQFF. The full variable domain, completed using reference TRBV9 and TRBJ2-1, is DSGVTQTPKHLITATGQRVTLRCSPRSGDLSVYWYQQSLDQGLQFLIQYYNGEERAKGNILERFSAQQFPDLHSELNLSSLELGDSALYFCASSVEGTSYNEQFFGPGTRLTVL.